The 6 T cell receptor beta chains in this list originate from one sample, sequenced in a study of cytomegalovirus exposure and HLA in healthy donors. PCR employed 60 Vbeta and 13 Jbeta primers. Measured with immunoSEQ multiplex PCR; TCRdb has only the in-frame clones, and not every one. Of fewer than 200,000 clones listed, around 81% were seen once; the top ten hold 5.7%. Sequences were obtained from PBMCs. The source of these receptors is a man in his forties or fifties in good health and CMV-seronegative.

This chain connects TRBV7-2 to TRBJ1-1, with 7 nucleotides matching TRBD1. The germline V gene has CDR1 SGHTA and CDR2 FQGNSA. CDR3 length: 15 residues. V lost 4 bases, J lost 0 bases, and 5 bases stayed unmatched. This CDR3 is CASSSTGALNTEAFF. CDR3 DNA sequence: TGTGCCAGCAGCTCAACAGGGGCCTTGAACACTGAAGCTTTCTTT.

The genes are TRBV19 and TRBJ1-5; the D is unclear. With 0 bases removed from V and 7 bases from J, the gap between germline ends came to 10 bases. There are 14 residues in the CDR3. Germline V gene lookup returns CDR1 LNHDA and CDR2 SQIVND (reference sequence). The DNA for the CDR3 is TGTGCCAGTAGTATAGATCGAGGGAACCAGCCCCAGCATTTT. Its protein product is CASSIDRGNQPQHF.

The chain employs TRBV27 and TRBJ2-2, with 7 bases that match TRBD1. Germline V lookup: CDR1 MNHEY, CDR2 SMNVEV (reference sequence). The trim removed 3 bases at V and 1 base at J, leaving 5 bases unmatched. This CDR3 spans 16 amino acids. For the CDR3, the DNA is TGTGCCAGCAGTTTGACCGGGACAGTGAACACCGGGGAGCTGTTTTTT. This sequence encodes CASSLTGTVNTGELFF.

This sequence joins TRBV7-2 and TRBJ2-7, with 9 nucleotides matching TRBD1. Unmatched junction bases numbered 5, after V lost 5 bases and J lost 3 bases. The CDR3 is 14 residues long. Germline CDR1 reads SGHTA; CDR2 reads FQGNSA. The chain's CDR3 is CASSPNRGLYEQYF. The CDR3 nucleotides read TGTGCCAGCAGCCCTAACAGGGGGCTCTACGAGCAGTACTTC.

V and J are TRBV4-1 and TRBJ1-4, with 11 bases identical to TRBD1. Germline V CDR1 and CDR2: MGHRA, YSYEKL. V gave up 1 base and J gave up 8 bases; unmatched junction bases: 3. The CDR3 contains 15 residues. The CDR3 region has the DNA TGCGCCAGCAGCCAAGCAGGGACAGGGGGAGAAAAACTGTTTTTT. It specifies CASSQAGTGGEKLFF.

The V gene is TRBV4-3, the J gene TRBJ2-3; the match to TRBD2 covers 10 bases. Germline-derived CDR1 and CDR2 are LGHNA and YSLEER. The CDR3 spans 16 residues. The junction had 7 bases not matched to a gene; V was cut back by 4 bases and J by 3 bases. CDR3 in amino acids: CASSPLLAGVTDTQYF. The DNA of the CDR3 is TGCGCCAGCAGCCCGCTTCTAGCGGGAGTTACAGATACGCAGTATTTT.